This T cell receptor (beta chain) comes out of a study of beta chain features in type 1 diabetes. Overall study context: No age, gender or cell yield differences were seen between patients and healthy donors. Notes on the study in general: Among patients with Type 1 diabetes, TCRB CDR3s were moderately but significantly shorter in every one of the four CD4+ subsets. Shorter templates may be favored by PCR, equally so in patients and controls. Comparison showed that naive, central memory and Treg TCRB repertoires appeared more similar among patients than among healthy donors.

Expressed TCRB transcripts were sequenced, since all the RNA that had been isolated was reverse transcribed. Clones were read by immunoSEQ multiplex PCR, and TCRdb kept only the in-frame ones, dropping some. The data hold around 150,000 clones, with 50% to 70% observed a single time. V lost 6 bases and J 5 bases, leaving 5 bases between the germline ends. Germline values: CDR1 SNHLY, CDR2 FYNNEI. This CDR3 is 11 amino acids long. Note on this clone: Its antigen is not identified. Other DNA sequences in this specimen translate into the identical CDR3.

This chain joins TRBV2 and TRBJ2-1, with D unclear. This clonotype originated in a man aged 30-40 years with type 1 diabetes. The sample was naive CD4+ T cells from blood. The CDR3 loop is CASRGNNEQFF. Written as DNA, the CDR3 is TGTGCCAGCAGAGGAAACAATGAGCAGTTCTTC. The full variable domain, with the rest looked up from reference TRBV2 and TRBJ2-1, is EPEVTQTPSHQVTQMGQEVILRCVPISNHLYFYWYRQILGQKVEFLVSFYNNEISEKSEIFDDQFSVERPDGSNFTLKIRSTKLEDSAMYFCASRGNNEQFFGPGTRLTVL.